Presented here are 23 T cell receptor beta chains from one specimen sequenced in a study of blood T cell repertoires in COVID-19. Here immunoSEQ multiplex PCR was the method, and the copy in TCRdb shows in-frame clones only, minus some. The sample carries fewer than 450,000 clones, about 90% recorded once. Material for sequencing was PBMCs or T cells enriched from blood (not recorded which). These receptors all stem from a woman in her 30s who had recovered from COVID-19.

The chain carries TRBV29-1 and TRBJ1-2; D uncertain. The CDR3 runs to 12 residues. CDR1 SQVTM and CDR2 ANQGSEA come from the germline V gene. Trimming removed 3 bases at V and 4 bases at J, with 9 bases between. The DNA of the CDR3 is TGCAGCGTTGATGAGGGCCTCTATGGCTACACCTTC. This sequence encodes CSVDEGLYGYTF.

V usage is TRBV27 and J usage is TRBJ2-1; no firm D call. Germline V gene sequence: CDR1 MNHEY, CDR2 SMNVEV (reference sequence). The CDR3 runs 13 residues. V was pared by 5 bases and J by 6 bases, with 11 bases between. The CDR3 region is CASSIPPGNEQFF. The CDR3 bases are TGTGCCAGCAGTATCCCCCCGGGCAATGAGCAGTTCTTC.

CDR3 in DNA: TGTGCCAGCAGCTCCCAGGCTAGCGGGGGGAACACCGGGGAGCTGTTTTTT. This codes for CASSSQASGGNTGELFF. The J gene is TRBJ2-2, the V gene TRBV28, with 10 bases that match TRBD2. With V trimmed by 6 bases and J by 1 base, 8 bases remained unmatched. The CDR3 runs to 17 residues. Germline V gives CDR1 MDHEN, CDR2 SYDVKM.

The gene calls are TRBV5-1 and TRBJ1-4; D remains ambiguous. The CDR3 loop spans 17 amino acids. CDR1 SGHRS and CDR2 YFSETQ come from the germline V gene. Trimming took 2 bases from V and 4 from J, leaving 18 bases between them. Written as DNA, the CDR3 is TGCGCCAGCAGCTTTACCCCCTTCGGAGGGAATAATGAAAAACTGTTTTTT. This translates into CASSFTPFGGNNEKLFF.

In nucleotides, the CDR3 is TGTGCCAGCAGCTTAGACCCCGGGGAGAGAGCTTTCTTT. Translated, it gives CASSLDPGERAFF. The J gene is TRBJ1-1, the V gene TRBV11-3; no definite D call. Germline loops: CDR1 SGHNT, CDR2 YENEEA. The V end lost 0 bases, the J end lost 10 bases, and 12 bases lay between the germline ends. The CDR3 has 13 amino acids.

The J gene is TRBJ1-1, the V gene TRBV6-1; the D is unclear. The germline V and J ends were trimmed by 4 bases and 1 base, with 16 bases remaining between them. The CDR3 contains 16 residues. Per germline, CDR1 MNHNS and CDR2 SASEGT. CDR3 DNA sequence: TGTGCCAGCAGTGTAGAGGTGCGGGCGGCGAACACTGAAGCTTTCTTT. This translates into CASSVEVRAANTEAFF.

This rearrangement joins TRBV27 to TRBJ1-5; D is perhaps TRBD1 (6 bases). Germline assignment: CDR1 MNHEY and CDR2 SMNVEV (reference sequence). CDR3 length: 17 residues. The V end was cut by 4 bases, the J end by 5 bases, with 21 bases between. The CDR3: CASSSGRGGRGDQPQHF. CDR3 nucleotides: TGTGCCAGCAGTTCCGGTAGGGGGGGGCGAGGCGATCAGCCCCAGCATTTT.

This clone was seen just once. Here the CDR3 reads CASSLLGTGVNQPQHF. CDR3 DNA: TGTGCCAGCAGCCTACTAGGGACAGGGGTCAATCAGCCCCAGCATTTT. This chain connects TRBV28 to TRBJ1-5, with 10 bases that match TRBD1. This CDR3 is 16 amino acids long. Germline assignment: CDR1 MDHEN and CDR2 SYDVKM. Losses at the gene ends were 6 bases for V and 3 bases for J; bases not matched to a gene: 8.

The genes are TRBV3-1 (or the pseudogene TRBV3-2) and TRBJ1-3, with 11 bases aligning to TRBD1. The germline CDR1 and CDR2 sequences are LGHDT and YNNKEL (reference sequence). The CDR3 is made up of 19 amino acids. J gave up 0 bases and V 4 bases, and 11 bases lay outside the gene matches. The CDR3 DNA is TGTGCCAGCAGCCGGAAGTGGGACAGGGGGTCCCTCTCTGGAAACACCATATATTTT. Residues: CASSRKWDRGSLSGNTIYF.

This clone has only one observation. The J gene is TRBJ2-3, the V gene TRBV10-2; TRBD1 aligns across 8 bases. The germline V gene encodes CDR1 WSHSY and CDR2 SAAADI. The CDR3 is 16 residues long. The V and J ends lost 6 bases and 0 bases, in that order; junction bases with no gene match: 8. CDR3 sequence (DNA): TGCGCCAGCAGAGGCACAGGGGGTTCTAGCACAGATACGCAGTATTTT. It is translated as CASRGTGGSSTDTQYF.

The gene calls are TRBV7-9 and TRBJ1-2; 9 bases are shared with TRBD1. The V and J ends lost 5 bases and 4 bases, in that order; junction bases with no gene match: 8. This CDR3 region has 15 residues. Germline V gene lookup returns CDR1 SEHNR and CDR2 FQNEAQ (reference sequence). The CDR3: CASSLDRGSSYGYTF. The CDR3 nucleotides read TGTGCCAGCAGCCTGGACAGGGGTTCGAGCTATGGCTACACCTTC.

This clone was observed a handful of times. The CDR3: CASNSPGQTGNTIYF. The CDR3 region has the DNA TGTGCCAGTAATTCTCCGGGACAGACTGGAAACACCATATATTTT. The chain has TRBV19 and TRBJ1-3; 7 bases are shared with TRBD1. CDR3 length equals 15 residues. The V gene end was trimmed by 7 bases and the J gene end by 2 bases; junction bases not matched to a gene: 8. Germline CDR1 reads LNHDA; CDR2 reads SQIVND (reference sequence).

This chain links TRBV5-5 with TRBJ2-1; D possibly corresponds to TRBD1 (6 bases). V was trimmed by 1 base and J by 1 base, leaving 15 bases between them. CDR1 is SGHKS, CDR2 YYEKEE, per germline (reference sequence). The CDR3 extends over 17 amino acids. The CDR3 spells CASSLWPGQLSYNEQFF. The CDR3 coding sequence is TGTGCCAGCAGCTTGTGGCCGGGACAACTTTCCTACAATGAGCAGTTCTTC.

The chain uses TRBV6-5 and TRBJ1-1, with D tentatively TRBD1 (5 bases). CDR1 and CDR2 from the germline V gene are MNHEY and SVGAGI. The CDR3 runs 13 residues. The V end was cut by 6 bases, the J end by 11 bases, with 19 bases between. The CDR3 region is CASSGGDIGGAFF. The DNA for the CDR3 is TGTGCCAGCAGCGGGGGAGATATCGGAGGGGCTTTCTTT.

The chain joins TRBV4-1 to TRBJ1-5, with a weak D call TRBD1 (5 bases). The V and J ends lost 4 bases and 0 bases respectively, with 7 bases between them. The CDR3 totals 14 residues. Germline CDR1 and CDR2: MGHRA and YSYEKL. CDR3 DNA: TGCGCCAGCAGCCCGACAGATAGCAATCAGCCCCAGCATTTT. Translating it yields CASSPTDSNQPQHF.

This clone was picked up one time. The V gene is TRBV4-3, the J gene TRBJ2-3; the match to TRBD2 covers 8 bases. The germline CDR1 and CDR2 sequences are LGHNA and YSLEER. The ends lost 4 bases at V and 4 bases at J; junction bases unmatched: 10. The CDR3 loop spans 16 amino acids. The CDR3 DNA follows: TGCGCCAGCAGCCGGGGTTTTGGTAGCGGGGCAGATACGCAGTATTTT. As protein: CASSRGFGSGADTQYF.

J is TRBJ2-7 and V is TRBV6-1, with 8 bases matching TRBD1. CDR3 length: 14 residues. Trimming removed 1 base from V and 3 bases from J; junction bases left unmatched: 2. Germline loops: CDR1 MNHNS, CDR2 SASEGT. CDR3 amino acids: CASSEGTGLYEQYF. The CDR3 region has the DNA TGTGCCAGCAGTGAAGGGACAGGGCTCTACGAGCAGTACTTC.

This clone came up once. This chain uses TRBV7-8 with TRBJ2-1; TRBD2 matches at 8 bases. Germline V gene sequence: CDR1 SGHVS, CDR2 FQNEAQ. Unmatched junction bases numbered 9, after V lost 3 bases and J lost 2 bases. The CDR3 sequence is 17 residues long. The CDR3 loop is CASSLGRAGGTYNEQFF. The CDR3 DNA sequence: TGTGCCAGCAGCTTGGGTAGGGCGGGGGGAACCTACAATGAGCAGTTCTTC.

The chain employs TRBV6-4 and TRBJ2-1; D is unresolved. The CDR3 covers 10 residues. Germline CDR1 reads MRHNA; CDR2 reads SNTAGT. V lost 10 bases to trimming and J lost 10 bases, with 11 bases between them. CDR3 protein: CANTTKEQFF. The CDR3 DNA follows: TGTGCCAACACAACTAAGGAGCAGTTCTTC.

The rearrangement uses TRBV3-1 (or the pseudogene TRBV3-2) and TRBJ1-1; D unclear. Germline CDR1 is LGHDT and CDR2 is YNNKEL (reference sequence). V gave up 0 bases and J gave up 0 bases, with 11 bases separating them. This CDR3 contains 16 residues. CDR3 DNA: TGTGCCAGCAGCCAAGACCTAGACCGCATGAACACTGAAGCTTTCTTT. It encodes CASSQDLDRMNTEAFF.

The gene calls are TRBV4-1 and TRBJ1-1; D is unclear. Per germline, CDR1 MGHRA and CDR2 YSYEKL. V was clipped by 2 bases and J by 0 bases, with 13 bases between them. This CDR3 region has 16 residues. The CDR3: CASSQLPLLLNTEAFF. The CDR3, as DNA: TGCGCCAGCAGCCAACTCCCCTTACTCCTGAACACTGAAGCTTTCTTT.

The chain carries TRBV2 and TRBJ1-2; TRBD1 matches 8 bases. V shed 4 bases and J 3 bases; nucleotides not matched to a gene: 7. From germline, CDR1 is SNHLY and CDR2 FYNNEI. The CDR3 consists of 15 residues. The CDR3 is CASSAQGAQDYGYTF. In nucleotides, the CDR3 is TGTGCCAGCAGTGCCCAGGGGGCGCAGGACTATGGCTACACCTTC. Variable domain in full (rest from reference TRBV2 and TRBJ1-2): EPEVTQTPSHQVTQMGQEVILRCVPISNHLYFYWYRQILGQKVEFLVSFYNNEISEKSEIFDDQFSVERPDGSNFTLKIRSTKLEDSAMYFCASSAQGAQDYGYTFGSGTRLTVV.

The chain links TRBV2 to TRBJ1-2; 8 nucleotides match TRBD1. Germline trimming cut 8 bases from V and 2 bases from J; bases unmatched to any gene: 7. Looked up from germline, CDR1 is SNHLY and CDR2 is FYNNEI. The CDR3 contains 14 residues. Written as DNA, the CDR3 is TGTGCCAGCGCCGGCGGACAGGGAAACTATGGCTACACCTTC. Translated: CASAGGQGNYGYTF.